The 25 T cell receptor beta chains below come from one sample, sequenced in a study of T-cell reconstitution after alpha-beta-depleted transplantation in children. During its preparation, the TCRbeta library received unique molecular identifiers. MiXCR, run by TCRdb on the PCR reads, gives a single entry per CDR3 protein. The sample yields about 540,000 distinct CDR3 sequences, 15% to 20% seen once. Sequenced material: PBMCs from the stem cell graft donor, taken from the stem cell graft. These receptors originate from a human donor who donated a stem cell graft to a child with acute lymphoblastic leukemia.

V gene TRBV14 combines with J gene TRBJ2-1, with TRBD2 identical over 7 bases. With 6 bases clipped from V and 6 bases from J, the junction kept 8 bases outside the gene matches. The CDR3 covers 14 residues. In germline, CDR1 is SGHDN, CDR2 FVKESK. This CDR3 is CASRGLAATNEQFF. The CDR3 coding sequence is TGTGCCAGCAGGGGGCTAGCGGCAACCAATGAGCAGTTCTTC.

This clonotype was detected a few times. The genes are TRBV5-1 and TRBJ2-5; D gene ambiguous. Germline V gene data show CDR1 as SGHRS and CDR2 as YFSETQ. The germline V and J ends were trimmed by 2 bases and 0 bases, with 5 bases remaining between them. The CDR3 runs to 13 residues. CDR3 sequence (DNA): TGCGCCAGCAGCTTTCAGAACCAAGAGACCCAGTACTTC. Its protein is CASSFQNQETQYF. The full variable domain, in which reference TRBV5-1 and TRBJ2-5 provide the parts outside the CDR3, is KAGVTQTPRYLIKTRGQQVTLSCSPISGHRSVSWYQQTPGQGLQFLFEYFSETQRNKGNFPGRFSGRQFSNSRSEMNVSTLELGDSALYLCASSFQNQETQYFGPGTRLLVL.

The chain uses TRBV27 and TRBJ1-1, with 8 bases matching TRBD1. This CDR3 is built from 15 residues. Germline values: CDR1 MNHEY, CDR2 SMNVEV (reference sequence). V was pared by 3 bases and J by 1 base, with 4 bases of the junction left unmatched. CDR3 DNA sequence: TGTGCCAGCAGTTTGTCGGACAGGGCGAACACTGAAGCTTTCTTT. Translating it yields CASSLSDRANTEAFF.

The V gene is TRBV7-9, the J gene TRBJ1-3; a weak D match, TRBD1 (6 bases). The V gene lost 10 bases and the J gene lost 4 bases, with 20 bases spanning the gap. The CDR3 has 15 residues. The germline V gene has CDR1 SEHNR and CDR2 FQNEAQ (reference sequence). CDR3 amino acids: CANEGGPSGGNTIYF. For the CDR3, the DNA is TGTGCCAACGAGGGGGGGCCCTCTGGAGGAAACACCATATATTTT. Combining the CDR3 with reference TRBV7-9 and TRBJ1-3 gives the whole variable domain DTGVSQNPRHKITKRGQNVTFRCDPISEHNRLYWYRQTLGQGPEFLTYFQNEAQLEKSRLLSDRFSAERPKGSFSTLEIQRTEQGDSAMYLCANEGGPSGGNTIYFGEGSWLTVV.

This clonotype was detected only a few times. This chain's CDR3 is CASSAPTSGRPYEQYF. CDR3 coding DNA: TGTGCCAGCAGTGCTCCGACTAGCGGGAGACCCTACGAGCAGTACTTC. The gene calls are TRBV25-1 and TRBJ2-7, with 12 bases fitting TRBD2. The trim removed 4 bases at V and 2 bases at J, leaving 6 bases unmatched. Germline V gene lookup returns CDR1 MGHDK and CDR2 SYGVNS. CDR3 length: 16 amino acids.

The genes are TRBV3-1 and TRBJ2-6; a weak D match, TRBD1 (6 bases). Trimming left V 8 bases short and J 2 bases short, with 25 bases between. CDR1 and CDR2 from the germline V gene are LGHDT and YNNKEL (reference sequence). This CDR3 spans 19 amino acids. CDR3: CASCQVEQGREPGANVLTF. The CDR3 DNA is TGTGCCAGCTGTCAAGTCGAACAGGGAAGAGAACCTGGGGCCAACGTCCTGACTTTC.

This clonotype appeared a few times. The rearrangement uses TRBV18 and TRBJ2-1, with 7 bases fitting TRBD2. The CDR3 sequence is 14 residues long. Trimming at V came to 6 bases and at J to 9 bases, leaving 11 bases not matched to a gene. The germline V gene encodes CDR1 KGHSH and CDR2 LQKENI. The chain's CDR3 is CASSPGTINGEQFF. CDR3 bases: TGTGCCAGCTCGCCCGGGACTATAAACGGTGAGCAGTTCTTC.

In nucleotides, the CDR3 is TGTGCCAGCTCACTTGTGAGGGGGAAGGAGACCCAGTACTTC. Translated, it gives CASSLVRGKETQYF. This chain joins TRBV18 and TRBJ2-5; D may be TRBD1 (6 bases). The germline V gene encodes CDR1 KGHSH and CDR2 LQKENI. V lost 4 bases and J 5 bases, leaving 14 bases between the germline ends. This CDR3 is built from 14 residues.

The chain employs TRBV9 and TRBJ1-1; D may be TRBD1 (5 bases). The CDR3 is made up of 14 amino acids. The V gene lost 3 bases and the J gene lost 5 bases, with 14 bases spanning the gap. Germline V lookup: CDR1 SGDLS, CDR2 YYNGEE. CDR3 nucleotides: TGTGCCAGCAGCGGGGGAGGAGGGGTAACTGAAGCTTTCTTT. Amino acids: CASSGGGGVTEAFF.

A few counts support this clonotype. The chain is built from TRBV5-6 and TRBJ2-5; a possible D gene is TRBD2 (5 bases). Germline loops: CDR1 SGHDT, CDR2 YYEEEE. The CDR3 sequence is 12 residues long. V dropped 4 bases and J dropped 5 bases, with 9 bases sitting between them. The CDR3 loop is CASSLSVETQYF. The CDR3 nucleotides are TGTGCCAGCAGCCTTAGCGTGGAGACCCAGTACTTC.

The gene calls are TRBV5-4 and TRBJ1-3, with no clear D. The CDR3 length is 13 residues. The germline V gene has CDR1 SGHNT and CDR2 YYREEE (reference sequence). The V and J ends lost 1 base and 4 bases respectively, with 6 bases between them. In DNA, the CDR3 is TGTGCCAGCAGCTTGTTACCAGGAAACACCATATATTTT. Protein sequence: CASSLLPGNTIYF.

This clonotype was counted a few times. The chain carries TRBV3-1 and TRBJ1-2, with D unclear. V gave up 0 bases and J gave up 4 bases, with 9 bases separating them. CDR1 is LGHDT, CDR2 YNNKEL, per germline (reference sequence). The CDR3 is 14 residues long. CDR3 sequence (DNA): TGTGCCAGCAGCCAAGAAGACGGCCTCTATGGCTACACCTTC. Protein sequence: CASSQEDGLYGYTF.

This clonotype has just a few counts. The chain joins TRBV20-1 to TRBJ1-5; 7 positions match TRBD1. V lost 0 bases to trimming and J lost 4 bases; unmatched junction nucleotides: 9. Germline CDR1 reads DFQATT; CDR2 reads SNEGSKA (reference sequence). The CDR3 loop spans 16 amino acids. The DNA for the CDR3 is TGCAGTGCTAGAGATCCTCTCGGGACAGTTAATCAGCCCCAGCATTTT. Translated: CSARDPLGTVNQPQHF.

This clonotype was seen only a few times. The chain employs TRBV20-1 and TRBJ2-5; D ambiguous. From germline, CDR1 is DFQATT and CDR2 SNEGSKA (reference sequence). CDR3 length: 16 residues. The V and J ends lost 0 bases and 2 bases respectively, with 16 bases between them. Here the CDR3 DNA reads TGCAGTGCTAGAGATACGCGTCGAGTGTTACAAGAGACCCAGTACTTC. As protein: CSARDTRRVLQETQYF.

This clonotype has only a few counts. This chain connects TRBV5-1 to TRBJ1-1; 9 bases align to TRBD1. The junction had 22 bases not matched to a gene; V was cut back by 4 bases and J by 0 bases. The length of the CDR3 is 21 residues. Germline assignment: CDR1 SGHRS and CDR2 YFSETQ. The chain's CDR3 is CASSPTTILQGASLMNTEAFF. The CDR3 bases are TGCGCCAGCAGCCCGACCACCATTCTACAGGGGGCGAGCCTCATGAACACTGAAGCTTTCTTT.

This clonotype was detected only a few times. The rearrangement links TRBV4-1 to TRBJ2-1, with 10 bases fitting TRBD2. CDR1 MGHRA and CDR2 YSYEKL come from the germline V gene. Germline trimming cut 2 bases from V and 3 bases from J; bases unmatched to any gene: 4. This CDR3 is built from 16 residues. The chain's CDR3 is CASSQFTSGIYNEQFF. The CDR3 DNA reads as TGCGCCAGCAGCCAATTTACTAGCGGGATCTACAATGAGCAGTTCTTC.

Here the CDR3 reads CAWSKGLAGSEQFF. CDR3 coding DNA: TGTGCCTGGAGTAAGGGACTAGCGGGTTCTGAGCAGTTCTTC. The chain uses TRBV30 and TRBJ2-1; TRBD2 matches at 12 bases. CDR1 is GTSNPN, CDR2 SVGIG, per germline (reference sequence). This CDR3 contains 14 residues. The J segment lost 9 bases and the V segment lost 2 bases, leaving 5 bases of the junction unmatched.

This rearrangement joins TRBV20-1 to TRBJ1-1; D possibly corresponds to TRBD1 (5 bases). Trimming removed 3 bases from V and 6 bases from J, with 11 bases in between. CDR1 and CDR2 (germline): DFQATT, SNEGSKA (reference sequence). The CDR3 covers 12 residues. The CDR3 DNA reads as TGCAGTGCTAGGGGGACTTCTCCTGAAGCTTTCTTT. Protein: CSARGTSPEAFF.

This clonotype was seen only a few times. This sequence joins TRBV5-1 and TRBJ2-1; D unclear. Trimming shortened V by 0 bases and J by 8 bases, and 9 bases separated the two germline ends. Germline-derived CDR1 and CDR2 are SGHRS and YFSETQ. The CDR3 covers 13 residues. This chain's CDR3 is CASSLEQTHEQFF. As DNA, the CDR3 is TGCGCCAGCAGCTTGGAACAGACCCATGAGCAGTTCTTC.

The DNA of the CDR3 is TGTGCCAGCAGCCCTCAGATGGGACGGAGCTATGGCTACACCTTC. As protein: CASSPQMGRSYGYTF. The chain combines TRBV7-9 with TRBJ1-2, with a possible D match to TRBD1 (5 bases). Germline V gene sequence: CDR1 SEHNR, CDR2 FQNEAQ (reference sequence). The CDR3 has 15 amino acids. The V gene lost 5 bases and the J gene lost 4 bases, with 17 bases spanning the gap. Combining the CDR3 with reference TRBV7-9 and TRBJ1-2 gives the whole variable domain DTGVSQNPRHKITKRGQNVTFRCDPISEHNRLYWYRQTLGQGPEFLTYFQNEAQLEKSRLLSDRFSAERPKGSFSTLEIQRTEQGDSAMYLCASSPQMGRSYGYTFGSGTRLTVV.

CDR3 in DNA: TGTGCCAGCAGCTTGGAGGGACTAACTAGCACAGATACGCAGTATTTT. Translating gives CASSLEGLTSTDTQYF. The chain joins TRBV5-8 to TRBJ2-3, with 7 bases matching TRBD2. Germline V gives CDR1 SGHTS, CDR2 YDEGEE. There are 16 residues in the CDR3. Germline trimming cut 0 bases from V and 0 bases from J; bases unmatched to any gene: 4.

The CDR3 reads CASSQGGSFYGYTF. The CDR3 region has the DNA TGTGCCAGCAGTCAGGGTGGATCCTTCTATGGCTACACCTTC. This chain joins TRBV5-5 and TRBJ1-2, with a possible D match to TRBD1 (5 bases). The CDR3 totals 14 residues. V was cut by 5 bases and J by 4 bases, with 15 bases left in between. Germline V gene data show CDR1 as SGHKS and CDR2 as YYEKEE (reference sequence).

The genes are TRBV5-6 and TRBJ2-5; D is unclear. V was pared by 0 bases and J by 7 bases, with 7 bases between. Germline CDR1 is SGHDT and CDR2 is YYEEEE. The CDR3 is made up of 12 amino acids. CDR3 protein: CASSLGRTTQYF. For the CDR3, the DNA is TGTGCCAGCAGCTTGGGACGGACGACCCAGTACTTC. The full variable domain, in which reference TRBV5-6 and TRBJ2-5 provide the parts outside the CDR3, is DAGVTQSPTHLIKTRGQQVTLRCSPKSGHDTVSWYQQALGQGPQFIFQYYEEEERQRGNFPDRFSGHQFPNYSSELNVNALLLGDSALYLCASSLGRTTQYFGPGTRLLVL.

Here the CDR3 DNA reads TGTGCCAGCAGCTTAGGCCCCTGGGAAGGGACCTACGAGCAGTACTTC. Translating it yields CASSLGPWEGTYEQYF. The V call is TRBV7-8, the J call TRBJ2-7; the D is unclear. The CDR3 is made up of 16 amino acids. Per germline, CDR1 SGHVS and CDR2 FQNEAQ. The ends were cut back, 1 base at V and 2 bases at J, with 15 bases in the middle.

This clonotype was seen a few times. This chain connects TRBV27 to TRBJ2-7; 7 bases match TRBD2. Germline V lookup: CDR1 MNHEY, CDR2 SMNVEV (reference sequence). The CDR3 has 13 residues. With V trimmed by 5 bases and J by 8 bases, 9 bases remained unmatched. CDR3 residues: CASSSGNFVKQYF. CDR3 coding DNA: TGTGCCAGCAGTAGCGGGAACTTCGTAAAGCAGTACTTC.